The rows below give T cell receptor beta chains drawn from one sample of a study of cytomegalovirus exposure and HLA in healthy donors. TCRdb keeps only in-frame clones here, not all; method: immunoSEQ multiplex PCR. The table has about 280,000 clones, 80% to 90% seen once. Source material: PBMCs. These receptors originate from a woman under 30 in good health and CMV-seronegative. Both conserved end residues are part of each CDR3. The order of the fields is J gene, D gene, V gene, clone size, CDR3 DNA, CDR3 protein. The D gene is left open where the match is weak. Size is omitted from some rows. Given values are once, few, many or a class for expanded clones.

TRBJ2-3 - TRBV5-1 - TGCGCCAGCAGCCACGGTTATAGCGGTGGGACAGATACGCAGTATTTT CASSHGYSGGTDTQYF
TRBJ2-3 TRBD2 TRBV5-1 - TGCGCCAGCAGCTTGGCCGGGGGGAGCACAGATACGCAGTATTTT CASSLAGGSTDTQYF
TRBJ2-3 TRBD1 TRBV5-5 once TGTGCCAGCAGCTTGGCCGCGGGGACAGGGGGCCGGGCAGATACGCAGTATTTT CASSLAAGTGGRADTQYF
TRBJ1-1 - TRBV6-1 - TGTGCCAGCAGTGCGTTCGATCGGGAGAGGAGGCTGAACACTGAAGCTTTCTTT CASSAFDRERRLNTEAFF
TRBJ2-2 TRBD1 TRBV27 - TGTGCCAGTGAAGGACAGGGCTACACCGGGGAGCTGTTTTTT CASEGQGYTGELFF
TRBJ1-5 - TRBV7-6 - TGTGCCAGCAGCCCGGAGTCGAGGAGCGATCAGCCCCAGCATTTT CASSPESRSDQPQHF
TRBJ1-4 - TRBV5-6 - TGTGCCAGCAGCTTCTATGAAAATGAAAAACTGTTTTTT CASSFYENEKLFF
TRBJ2-1 - TRBV19 once TGTGCCAGTGGACAGTGGAATGAGCAGTTCTTC CASGQWNEQFF
TRBJ1-1 - TRBV6-5 - TGTGCCAGCAGGCAAAACGGGTGGATGAACACTGAAGCTTTCTTT CASRQNGWMNTEAFF
TRBJ2-3 TRBD2 TRBV5-4 few TGTGCCAGCAGCACTAGCGGGGGGACTAGCACAGATACGCAGTATTTT CASSTSGGTSTDTQYF
TRBJ1-1 - TRBV19 - TGTGCCAGTAGTATACTCCCCAGGGGGAACACTGAAGCTTTCTTT CASSILPRGNTEAFF
TRBJ1-2 TRBD1 TRBV7-3 - TGTGCCAGCAGCTACGGACAACCTACAGGGGACTATGGCTACACCTTC CASSYGQPTGDYGYTF
TRBJ2-7 - TRBV14 - TGTGCCAGCAGCTATACAGGATTCTACGAGCAGTACTTC CASSYTGFYEQYF
TRBJ2-1 TRBD2 TRBV7-7 - TGTGCCAGCAGCATGCTAGCGGGGGGGCGGGGTGAGCAGTTCTTC CASSMLAGGRGEQFF
TRBJ2-1 TRBD2 TRBV5-1 - TGCGCCAGCAGCTTGGGTCCGGCGGGGGGTTACAATGAGCAGTTCTTC CASSLGPAGGYNEQFF
TRBJ2-3 - TRBV29-1 - TGCAGCGTTGGACGGGGAGATACGCAGTATTTT CSVGRGDTQYF
TRBJ2-7 - TRBV6-1 few TGTGCCAGCACTATAACAGGGATGGTCTACGAGCAGTACTTC CASTITGMVYEQYF
TRBJ1-1 - TRBV5-1 once TGCGCCAGCAGCACCACAGGGCCCACTGAAGCTTTCTTT CASSTTGPTEAFF